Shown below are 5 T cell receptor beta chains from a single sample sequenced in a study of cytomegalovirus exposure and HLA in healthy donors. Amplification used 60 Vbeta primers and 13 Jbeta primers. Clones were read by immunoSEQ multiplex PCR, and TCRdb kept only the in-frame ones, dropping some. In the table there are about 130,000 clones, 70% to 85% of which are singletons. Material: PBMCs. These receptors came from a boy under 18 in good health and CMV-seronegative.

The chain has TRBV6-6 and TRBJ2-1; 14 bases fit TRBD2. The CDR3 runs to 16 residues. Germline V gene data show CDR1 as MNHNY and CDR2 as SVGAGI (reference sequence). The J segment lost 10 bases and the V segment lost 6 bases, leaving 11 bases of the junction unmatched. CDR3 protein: CASSSGLAGGPGEQFF. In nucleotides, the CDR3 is TGTGCCAGCAGCTCCGGACTAGCGGGAGGACCCGGGGAGCAGTTCTTC.

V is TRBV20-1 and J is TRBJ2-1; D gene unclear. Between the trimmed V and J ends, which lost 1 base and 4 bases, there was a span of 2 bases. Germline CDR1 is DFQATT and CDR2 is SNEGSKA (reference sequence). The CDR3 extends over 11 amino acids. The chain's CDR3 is CSARAYNEQFF. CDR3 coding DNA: TGCAGTGCTAGAGCGTACAATGAGCAGTTCTTC.

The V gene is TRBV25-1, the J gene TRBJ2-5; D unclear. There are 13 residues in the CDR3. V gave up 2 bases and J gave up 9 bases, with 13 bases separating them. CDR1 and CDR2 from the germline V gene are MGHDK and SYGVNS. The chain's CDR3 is CASSEVGRWAQYF. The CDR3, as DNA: TGTGCCAGCAGTGAAGTTGGGCGCTGGGCCCAGTACTTC.

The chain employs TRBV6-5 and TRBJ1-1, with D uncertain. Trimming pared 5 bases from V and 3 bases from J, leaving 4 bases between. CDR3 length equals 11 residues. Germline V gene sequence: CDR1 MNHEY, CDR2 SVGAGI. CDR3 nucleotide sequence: TGTGCCAGCAGTAGCTACACTGAAGCTTTCTTT. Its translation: CASSSYTEAFF.

CDR3 in DNA: TGTGCCAGCAGTTACTCGAAGGTAGCGGGCACAGATACGCAGTATTTT. It translates to CASSYSKVAGTDTQYF. V usage is TRBV6-5 and J usage is TRBJ2-3; maybe TRBD2 (6 bases). Germline values: CDR1 MNHEY, CDR2 SVGAGI. Between the trimmed V and J ends, which lost 0 bases and 1 base, there was a span of 11 bases. There are 16 residues in the CDR3.